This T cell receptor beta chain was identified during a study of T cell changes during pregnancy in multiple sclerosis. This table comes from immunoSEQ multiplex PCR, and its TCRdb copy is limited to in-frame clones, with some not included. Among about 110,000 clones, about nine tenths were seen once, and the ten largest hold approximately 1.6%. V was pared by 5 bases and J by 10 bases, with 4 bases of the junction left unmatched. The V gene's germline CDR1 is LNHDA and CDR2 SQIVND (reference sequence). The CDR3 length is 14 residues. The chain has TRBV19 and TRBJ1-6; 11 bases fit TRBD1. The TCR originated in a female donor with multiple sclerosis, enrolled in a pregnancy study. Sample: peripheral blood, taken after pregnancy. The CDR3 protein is CASSPRTGGSPLHF. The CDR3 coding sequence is TGTGCCAGTAGTCCCCGGACAGGGGGCTCACCCCTCCACTTT.